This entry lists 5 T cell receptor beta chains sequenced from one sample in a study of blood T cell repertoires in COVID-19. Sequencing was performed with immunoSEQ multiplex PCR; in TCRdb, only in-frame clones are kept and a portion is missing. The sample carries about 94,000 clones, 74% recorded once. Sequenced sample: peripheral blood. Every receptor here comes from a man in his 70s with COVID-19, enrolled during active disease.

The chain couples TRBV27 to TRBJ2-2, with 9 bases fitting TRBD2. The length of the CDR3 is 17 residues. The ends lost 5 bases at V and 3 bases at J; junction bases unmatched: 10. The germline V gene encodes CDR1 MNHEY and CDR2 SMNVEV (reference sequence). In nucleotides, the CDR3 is TGTGCCAGCAGTCCGATTATAGCGGGAGATGACACCGGGGAGCTGTTTTTT. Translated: CASSPIIAGDDTGELFF.

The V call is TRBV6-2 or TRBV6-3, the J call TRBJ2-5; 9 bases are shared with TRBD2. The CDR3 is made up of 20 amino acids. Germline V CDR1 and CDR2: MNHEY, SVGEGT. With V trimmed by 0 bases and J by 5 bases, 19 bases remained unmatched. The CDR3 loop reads CASSYSTAGEGAGGRETQYF. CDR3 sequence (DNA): TGTGCCAGCAGTTACTCGACTGCCGGCGAGGGAGCGGGAGGTCGGGAGACCCAGTACTTC.

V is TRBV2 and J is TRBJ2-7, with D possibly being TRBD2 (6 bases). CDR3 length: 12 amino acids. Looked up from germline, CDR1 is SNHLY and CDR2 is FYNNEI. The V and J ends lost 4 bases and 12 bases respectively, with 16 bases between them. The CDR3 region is CASSVGDFSGYF. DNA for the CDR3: TGTGCCAGCAGTGTTGGGGACTTCAGTGGGTACTTC.

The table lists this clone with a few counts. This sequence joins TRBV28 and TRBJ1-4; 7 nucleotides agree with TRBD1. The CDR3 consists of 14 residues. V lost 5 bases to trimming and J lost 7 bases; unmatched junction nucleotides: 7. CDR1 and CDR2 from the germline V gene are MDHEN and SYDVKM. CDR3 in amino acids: CASSGGTVSEKLFF. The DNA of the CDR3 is TGTGCCAGCAGTGGCGGGACAGTTAGTGAAAAACTGTTTTTT.

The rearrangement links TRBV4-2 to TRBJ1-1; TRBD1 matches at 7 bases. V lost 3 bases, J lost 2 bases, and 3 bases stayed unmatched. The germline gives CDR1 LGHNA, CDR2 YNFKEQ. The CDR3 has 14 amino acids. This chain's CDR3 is CASSHGTANTEAFF. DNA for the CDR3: TGTGCCAGCAGCCATGGGACAGCCAACACTGAAGCTTTCTTT.